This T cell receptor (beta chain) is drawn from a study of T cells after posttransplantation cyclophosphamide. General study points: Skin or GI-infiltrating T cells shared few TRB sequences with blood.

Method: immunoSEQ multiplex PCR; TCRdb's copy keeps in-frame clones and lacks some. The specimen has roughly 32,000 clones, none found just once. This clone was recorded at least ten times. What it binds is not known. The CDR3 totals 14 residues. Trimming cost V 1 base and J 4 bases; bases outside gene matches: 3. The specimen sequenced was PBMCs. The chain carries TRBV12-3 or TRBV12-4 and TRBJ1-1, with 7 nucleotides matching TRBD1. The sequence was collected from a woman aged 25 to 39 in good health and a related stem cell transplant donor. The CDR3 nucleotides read TGTGCCAGCAGTTTAGGAGGGGGCGTCACTGAAGCTTTCTTT. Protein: CASSLGGGVTEAFF.